Included here is one T cell receptor (beta chain) sequence, with context. Its antigen is not known. This sample includes further DNA sequences coding for the same CDR3. The source of the sample is a study of shared clonotypes between healthy human individuals. Naive CD8 cells lacked CD45RO, underwent positive selection for CCR7 and left out terminally differentiated effector memory CD45RA+ cells. Whole-study results and caveats: Genetic and exposure-history diversity was limited by the few donors. Of the naive CD4 clonotypes, around 4.8% were shared across a few donors.

Only in-frame clones appear in the TCRdb table, and some are missing; sequencing was by immunoSEQ multiplex PCR. The sample consists of roughly 2,000,000 clones, about 94% of them appearing once. The sequencing input was naive CD8+ T cells sorted from blood. The clonotype originates from a man younger than 35 in good health.

CDR3 sequence reads: CASSYLAGAGELFF. The CDR3 DNA sequence: TGTGCCAGCAGTTACCTAGCGGGGGCCGGGGAGCTGTTTTTT. The gene calls are TRBV6-5 and TRBJ2-2; 10 bases map to TRBD2. The junction had 0 bases not matched to a gene; V was cut back by 2 bases and J by 6 bases. This CDR3 spans 14 amino acids. The germline V gene encodes CDR1 MNHEY and CDR2 SVGAGI.